These 22 T cell receptor beta chains originate from one sample sequenced in a study of cytomegalovirus exposure and HLA in healthy donors. The primer mix had 60 Vbeta and 13 Jbeta primers. Only in-frame clones appear in the TCRdb table, and some are missing; sequencing was by immunoSEQ multiplex PCR. In the table there are fewer than 200,000 clones, around 76% of which are singletons. Source material: PBMCs. These receptors all stem from a female donor in good health and CMV-seronegative.

This chain links TRBV7-2 with TRBJ1-1, with 8 bases matching TRBD1. J gave up 11 bases and V 7 bases, and 12 bases lay outside the gene matches. CDR1 is SGHTA, CDR2 FQGNSA, per germline. This CDR3 is 13 amino acids long. DNA for the CDR3: TGTGCCAGCACCCTTACAGGGGGATTGTACGCTTTCTTT. Translated: CASTLTGGLYAFF.

In regard to this clone: Other nucleotide sequences in the sample specify the same CDR3. The chain has TRBV19 and TRBJ2-6; D gene ambiguous. This CDR3 is built from 16 residues. The V gene lost 4 bases and the J gene lost 0 bases, with 10 bases spanning the gap. Germline CDR1 reads LNHDA; CDR2 reads SQIVND (reference sequence). The CDR3 nucleotides read TGTGCCAGTAGTACCAGACTGATCTCTGGGGCCAACGTCCTGACTTTC. This encodes CASSTRLISGANVLTF.

The rearrangement links TRBV7-7 to TRBJ2-5; 14 positions match TRBD2. The trim removed 5 bases at V and 3 bases at J, leaving 11 bases unmatched. The CDR3 length is 18 residues. The germline V gene encodes CDR1 SSHAT and CDR2 FNYEAQ (reference sequence). CDR3 in amino acids: CASSRGLAGGPEEETQYF. In DNA form, the CDR3 reads TGTGCCAGCAGCCGCGGACTAGCGGGAGGCCCCGAAGAAGAGACCCAGTACTTC.

This clone was observed at least ten times. The rearrangement uses TRBV2 and TRBJ2-4; TRBD2 agrees at 13 bases. The V gene end was trimmed by 6 bases and the J gene end by 3 bases; junction bases not matched to a gene: 5. The length of the CDR3 is 16 residues. Germline V CDR1 and CDR2: SNHLY, FYNNEI. Written as DNA, the CDR3 is TGTGCCAGCAGCCCTACTAGCGGGAGGGGCAAAAACATTCAGTACTTC. It translates to CASSPTSGRGKNIQYF.

Remarks on this clone: Other DNA sequences in the sample encode the same CDR3. CDR3 coding DNA: TGTGCCAGCAGCCCCCAGGGAGGGGAAAATGAAAAACTGTTTTTT. It is translated as CASSPQGGENEKLFF. The chain has TRBV7-9 and TRBJ1-4; perhaps TRBD1 as D (5 bases). V lost 5 bases, J lost 5 bases, and 15 bases lay in between. Germline V lookup: CDR1 SEHNR, CDR2 FQNEAQ (reference sequence). The CDR3 is 15 amino acids.

The gene calls are TRBV7-9 and TRBJ1-2; 7 bases fit TRBD1. The V gene end was trimmed by 4 bases and the J gene end by 2 bases; junction bases not matched to a gene: 13. The CDR3 covers 17 residues. Germline CDR1 and CDR2: SEHNR and FQNEAQ (reference sequence). CDR3 nucleotide sequence: TGTGCCAGCAGCTCCGTGGGAGGACAGGTCCCGAACTATGGCTACACCTTC. Protein: CASSSVGGQVPNYGYTF.

The chain employs TRBV4-2 and TRBJ1-2; 12 positions match TRBD1. The V gene's germline CDR1 is LGHNA and CDR2 YNFKEQ. The CDR3 is made up of 15 amino acids. V trimming: 1 base; J trimming: 6 bases; junction bases outside the gene matches: 3. In nucleotides, the CDR3 is TGTGCCAGCAGCCAAGGGGACAGGGGGCAGGATGGCTACACCTTC. It encodes CASSQGDRGQDGYTF.

The rearrangement joins TRBV30 to TRBJ1-2; possibly TRBD1 for D (6 bases). The germline CDR1 and CDR2 sequences are GTSNPN and SVGIG (reference sequence). Trimming cost V 1 base and J 12 bases, with 15 bases left between them. The CDR3 is made up of 12 amino acids. CDR3 sequence reads: CAWSASKGENTF. As DNA, the CDR3 is TGTGCCTGGAGTGCATCAAAGGGGGAAAACACCTTC.

V is TRBV9 and J is TRBJ1-2; maybe TRBD1 (5 bases). This CDR3 comprises 18 residues. Trimming shortened V by 4 bases and J by 4 bases, and 26 bases separated the two germline ends. Per germline, CDR1 SGDLS and CDR2 YYNGEE. CDR3 amino acids: CASSPQRGRGSGPYGYTF. Here the CDR3 DNA reads TGTGCCAGCAGCCCCCAACGGGGGAGGGGATCAGGTCCCTATGGCTACACCTTC.

The rearrangement joins TRBV7-9 to TRBJ2-6, with TRBD1 identical over 7 bases. CDR1 and CDR2 from the germline V gene are SEHNR and FQNEAQ (reference sequence). The CDR3 runs to 17 residues. The V gene end was trimmed by 4 bases and the J gene end by 4 bases; junction bases not matched to a gene: 10. CDR3: CASSWMTGSPGANVLTF. The CDR3 DNA follows: TGTGCCAGCAGCTGGATGACAGGGAGTCCCGGGGCCAACGTCCTGACTTTC.

The chain links TRBV15 to TRBJ2-7; 9 bases are a match to TRBD1. The germline V gene has CDR1 LNHNV and CDR2 YYDKDF (reference sequence). This CDR3 has 17 residues. V lost 1 base to trimming and J lost 0 bases; unmatched junction nucleotides: 7. CDR3 nucleotide sequence: TGTGCCACCAGCAGAGGAGGACAGGGGCCAAACTCCTACGAGCAGTACTTC. Protein product: CATSRGGQGPNSYEQYF.

This sequence joins TRBV4-1 and TRBJ2-3, with 8 positions matching TRBD2. This CDR3 has 16 amino acids. Germline CDR1 reads MGHRA; CDR2 reads YSYEKL. The V gene end was trimmed by 3 bases and the J gene end by 6 bases; junction bases not matched to a gene: 11. The CDR3 is CASSQGRGDYGDTQYF. CDR3 in DNA: TGCGCCAGCAGCCAGGGGCGGGGGGACTACGGGGATACGCAGTATTTT.

The CDR3 nucleotides are TGCGCCAGCAGCTTGGAGCGGTCGGGAACTGAAGCTTTCTTT. It encodes CASSLERSGTEAFF. The J gene is TRBJ1-1, the V gene TRBV5-1; D unclear. The V gene's germline CDR1 is SGHRS and CDR2 YFSETQ. Trimming left V 0 bases short and J 5 bases short, with 11 bases between. The CDR3 is 14 amino acids.

This clone has a handful of counts. This sequence joins TRBV19 and TRBJ1-2; D might be TRBD1 (5 bases). This CDR3 spans 13 amino acids. Germline CDR1 is LNHDA and CDR2 is SQIVND (reference sequence). The V end lost 5 bases, the J end lost 5 bases, and 12 bases lay between the germline ends. The CDR3 protein is CASSSTGSYGYTF. DNA of the CDR3: TGTGCCAGTAGTTCCACAGGATCTTATGGCTACACCTTC.

V and J are TRBV6-1 and TRBJ1-5; possibly TRBD1 for D (5 bases). CDR1 is MNHNS and CDR2 is SASEGT in the germline V gene. The ends were cut back, 0 bases at V and 6 bases at J, with 12 bases in the middle. This CDR3 is 15 amino acids long. The CDR3 nucleotides are TGTGCCAGCAGTGAAGCGAACGGGAGGGGTCAGCCCCAGCATTTT. Translating it yields CASSEANGRGQPQHF.

This chain links TRBV6-6 with TRBJ1-3; 9 bases agree with TRBD1. Losses at the gene ends were 5 bases for V and 7 bases for J; bases not matched to a gene: 3. The CDR3 covers 13 residues. CDR1 is MNHNY and CDR2 is SVGAGI in the germline V gene (reference sequence). The CDR3 loop is CASSTDRGNTIYF. CDR3 DNA sequence: TGTGCCAGCAGTACAGACAGGGGGAACACCATATATTTT.

The chain employs TRBV14 and TRBJ2-2, with TRBD2 matching 8 bases. Germline V gene sequence: CDR1 SGHDN, CDR2 FVKESK. The CDR3 consists of 16 residues. The trim removed 4 bases at V and 1 base at J, leaving 5 bases unmatched. CDR3 sequence: CASSRRGAGNTGELFF. Here the CDR3 DNA reads TGTGCCAGCAGCCGGCGGGGGGCGGGGAACACCGGGGAGCTGTTTTTT.

The V and J genes are TRBV2 and TRBJ2-2; no definite D call. V lost 6 bases, J lost 6 bases, and 11 bases lay in between. Germline-derived CDR1 and CDR2 are SNHLY and FYNNEI. This CDR3 region has 13 residues. CDR3 residues: CASSPILAGELFF. The CDR3 DNA reads TGTGCCAGCAGCCCTATTCTGGCCGGGGAGCTGTTTTTT.

This clone was counted only a few times. The V call is TRBV4-1, the J call TRBJ2-2, with D maybe TRBD2 (5 bases). V was clipped by 8 bases and J by 0 bases, with 10 bases between them. CDR3 length: 14 amino acids. Germline CDR1 and CDR2: MGHRA and YSYEKL. This chain's CDR3 is CASSRVTNTGELFF. CDR3 bases: TGCGCCAGCTCGCGGGTCACGAACACCGGGGAGCTGTTTTTT.

V is TRBV19 and J is TRBJ2-7; 11 bases match TRBD1. Trimming removed 3 bases from V and 7 bases from J; junction bases left unmatched: 11. The CDR3 is 16 amino acids. Germline V gene data show CDR1 as LNHDA and CDR2 as SQIVND (reference sequence). The CDR3 loop reads CASSIRTGGDPGEQYF. The CDR3, as DNA: TGTGCCAGTAGTATTCGGACAGGGGGCGACCCTGGGGAGCAGTACTTC.

The gene calls are TRBV30 and TRBJ2-5; 14 positions agree with TRBD2. The CDR3 loop spans 16 amino acids. Germline V lookup: CDR1 GTSNPN, CDR2 SVGIG (reference sequence). V was clipped by 1 base and J by 2 bases; unmatched bases: 3. CDR3 sequence: CAWSGTSGRPQETQYF. The CDR3 DNA is TGTGCCTGGAGTGGGACTAGCGGGAGGCCTCAAGAGACCCAGTACTTC.

This chain connects TRBV6-1 to TRBJ2-5; TRBD1 agrees at 8 bases. Germline V gene lookup returns CDR1 MNHNS and CDR2 SASEGT. Germline trimming cut 3 bases from V and 4 bases from J; bases unmatched to any gene: 10. The CDR3 loop spans 16 amino acids. The CDR3 DNA sequence: TGTGCCAGCAGTGACCGCCCACGGACAGGGTCAGAGACCCAGTACTTC. Protein: CASSDRPRTGSETQYF.